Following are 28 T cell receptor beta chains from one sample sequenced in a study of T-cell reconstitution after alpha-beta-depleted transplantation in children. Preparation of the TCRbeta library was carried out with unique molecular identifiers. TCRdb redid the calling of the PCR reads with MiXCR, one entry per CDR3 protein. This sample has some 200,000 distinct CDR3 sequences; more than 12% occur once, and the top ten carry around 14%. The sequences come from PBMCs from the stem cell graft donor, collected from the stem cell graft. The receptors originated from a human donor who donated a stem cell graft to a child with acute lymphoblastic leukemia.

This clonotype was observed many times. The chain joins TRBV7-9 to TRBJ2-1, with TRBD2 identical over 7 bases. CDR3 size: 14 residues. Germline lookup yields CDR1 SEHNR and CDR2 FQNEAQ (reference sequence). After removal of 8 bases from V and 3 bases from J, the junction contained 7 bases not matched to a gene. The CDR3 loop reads CASFRAGDYNEQFF. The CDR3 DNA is TGTGCCAGCTTTCGCGCGGGAGACTACAATGAGCAGTTCTTC.

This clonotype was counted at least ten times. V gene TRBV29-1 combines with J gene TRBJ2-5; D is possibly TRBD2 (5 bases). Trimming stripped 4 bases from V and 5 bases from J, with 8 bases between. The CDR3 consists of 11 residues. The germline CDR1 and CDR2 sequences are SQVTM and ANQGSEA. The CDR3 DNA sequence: TGCAGCGTTGGGGAGTTGGAGACCCAGTACTTC. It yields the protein CSVGELETQYF. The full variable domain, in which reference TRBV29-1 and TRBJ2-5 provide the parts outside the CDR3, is SAVISQKPSRDICQRGTSLTIQCQVDSQVTMMFWYRQQPGQSLTLIATANQGSEATYESGFVIDKFPISRPNLTFSTLTVSNMSPEDSSIYLCSVGELETQYFGPGTRLLVL.

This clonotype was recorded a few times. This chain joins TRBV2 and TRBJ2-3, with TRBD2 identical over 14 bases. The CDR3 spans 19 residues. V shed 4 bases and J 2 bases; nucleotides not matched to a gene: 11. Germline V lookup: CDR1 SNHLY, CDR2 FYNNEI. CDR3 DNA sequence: TGTGCCAGCAGTGCTTGGACTAGCGGGAGGAACACTCTCACAGATACGCAGTATTTT. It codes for CASSAWTSGRNTLTDTQYF.

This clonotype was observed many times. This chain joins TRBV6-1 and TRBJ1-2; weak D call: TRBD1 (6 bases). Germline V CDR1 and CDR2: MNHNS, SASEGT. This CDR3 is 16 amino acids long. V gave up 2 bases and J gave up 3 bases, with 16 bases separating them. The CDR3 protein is CASSERGRPRYYGYTF. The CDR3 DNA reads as TGTGCCAGCAGTGAACGGGGGCGTCCCAGATACTATGGCTACACCTTC.

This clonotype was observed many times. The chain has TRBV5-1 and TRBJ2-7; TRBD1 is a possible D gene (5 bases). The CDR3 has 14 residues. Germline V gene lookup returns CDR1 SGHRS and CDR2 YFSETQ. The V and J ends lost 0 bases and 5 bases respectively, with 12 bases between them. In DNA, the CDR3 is TGCGCCAGCAGCTTGGAGGGGAACGCTAACGAGCAGTACTTC. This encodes CASSLEGNANEQYF.

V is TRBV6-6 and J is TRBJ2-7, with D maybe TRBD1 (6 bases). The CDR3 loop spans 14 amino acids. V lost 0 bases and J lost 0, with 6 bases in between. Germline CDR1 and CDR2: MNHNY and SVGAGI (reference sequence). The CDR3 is CASSYSGHSYEQYF. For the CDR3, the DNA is TGTGCCAGCAGTTACTCGGGACACTCCTACGAGCAGTACTTC.

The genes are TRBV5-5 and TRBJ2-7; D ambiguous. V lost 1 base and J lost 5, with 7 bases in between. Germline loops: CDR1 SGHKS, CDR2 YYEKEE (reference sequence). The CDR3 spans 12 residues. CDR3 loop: CASSLMVHEQYF. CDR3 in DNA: TGTGCCAGCAGCTTGATGGTACACGAGCAGTACTTC.

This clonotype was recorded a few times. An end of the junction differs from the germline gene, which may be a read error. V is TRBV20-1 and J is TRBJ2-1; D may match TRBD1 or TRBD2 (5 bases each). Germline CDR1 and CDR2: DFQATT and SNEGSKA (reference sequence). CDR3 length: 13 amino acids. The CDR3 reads CSARAERGDEQFF. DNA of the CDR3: TGCAGTGCCAGAGCGGAGAGGGGAGATGAGCAGTTCTTC.

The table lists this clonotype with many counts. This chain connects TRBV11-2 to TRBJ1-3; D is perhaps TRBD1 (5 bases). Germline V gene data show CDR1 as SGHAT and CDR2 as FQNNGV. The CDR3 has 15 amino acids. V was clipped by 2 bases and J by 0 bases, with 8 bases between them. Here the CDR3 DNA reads TGTGCCAGCAGCTTAACGGGGCTCTCTGGAAACACCATATATTTT. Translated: CASSLTGLSGNTIYF.

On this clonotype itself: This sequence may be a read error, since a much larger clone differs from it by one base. The CDR3 loop is CASSWDRTYGDTF. CDR3 nucleotides: TGTGCCAGCAGTTGGGACAGAACCTATGGCGACACCTTC. The chain employs TRBV6-6 and TRBJ1-2; 7 nucleotides line up with TRBD1. There are 13 residues in the CDR3. The germline V gene has CDR1 MNHNY and CDR2 SVGAGI (reference sequence).

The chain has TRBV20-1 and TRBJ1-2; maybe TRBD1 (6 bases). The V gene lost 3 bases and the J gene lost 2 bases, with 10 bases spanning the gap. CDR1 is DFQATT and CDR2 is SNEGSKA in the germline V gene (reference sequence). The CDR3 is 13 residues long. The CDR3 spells CSASRGWNYGYTF. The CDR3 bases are TGCAGTGCTAGCAGGGGTTGGAACTATGGCTACACCTTC.

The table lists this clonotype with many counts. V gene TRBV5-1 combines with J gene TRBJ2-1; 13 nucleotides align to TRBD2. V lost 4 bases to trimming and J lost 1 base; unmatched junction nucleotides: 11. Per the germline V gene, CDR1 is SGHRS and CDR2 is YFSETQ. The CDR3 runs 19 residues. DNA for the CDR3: TGCGCCAGCAGCCCCGGACTAGCGGGAGATTCGTCGTCCTACAATGAGCAGTTCTTC. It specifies CASSPGLAGDSSSYNEQFF.

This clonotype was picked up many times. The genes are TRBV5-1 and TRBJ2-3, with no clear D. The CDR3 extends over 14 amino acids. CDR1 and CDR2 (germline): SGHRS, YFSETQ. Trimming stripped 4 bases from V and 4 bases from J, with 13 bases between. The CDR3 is CASSPPLAADTQYF. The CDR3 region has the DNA TGCGCCAGCAGCCCGCCCTTGGCAGCAGATACGCAGTATTTT.

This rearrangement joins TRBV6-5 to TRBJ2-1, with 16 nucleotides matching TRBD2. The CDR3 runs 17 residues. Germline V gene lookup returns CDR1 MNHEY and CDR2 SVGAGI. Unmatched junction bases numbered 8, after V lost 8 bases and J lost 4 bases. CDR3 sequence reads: CASGGLAGGRRYNEQFF. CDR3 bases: TGTGCCAGCGGGGGACTAGCGGGAGGGAGGAGGTACAATGAGCAGTTCTTC.

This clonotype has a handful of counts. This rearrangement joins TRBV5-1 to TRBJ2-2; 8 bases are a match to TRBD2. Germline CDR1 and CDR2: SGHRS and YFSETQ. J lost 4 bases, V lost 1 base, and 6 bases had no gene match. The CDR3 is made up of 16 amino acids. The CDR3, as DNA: TGCGCCAGCAGCTTGTATTCCGGGAGGGGCACCGGGGAGCTGTTTTTT. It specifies CASSLYSGRGTGELFF.

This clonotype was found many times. The CDR3 sequence is CASSFQGGYYEQYF. The CDR3 DNA sequence: TGTGCCAGCAGCTTTCAAGGCGGTTACTACGAGCAGTACTTC. The chain joins TRBV7-8 to TRBJ2-7; D is unresolved. Germline assignment: CDR1 SGHVS and CDR2 FQNEAQ. The V end lost 3 bases, the J end lost 3 bases, and 12 bases lay between the germline ends. The length of the CDR3 is 14 residues.

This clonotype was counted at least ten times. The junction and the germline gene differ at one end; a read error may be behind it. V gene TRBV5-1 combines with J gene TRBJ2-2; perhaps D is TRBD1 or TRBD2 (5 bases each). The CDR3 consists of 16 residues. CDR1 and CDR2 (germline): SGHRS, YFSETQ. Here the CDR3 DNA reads TGCGCCAGCAGCTTGGACCCGGGACCGAACACCGGGCAGCTGTTTTTT. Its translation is CASSLDPGPNTGQLFF.

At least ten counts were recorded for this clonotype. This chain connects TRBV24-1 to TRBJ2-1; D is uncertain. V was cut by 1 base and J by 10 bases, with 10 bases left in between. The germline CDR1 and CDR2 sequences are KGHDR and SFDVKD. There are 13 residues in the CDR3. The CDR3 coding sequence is TGTGCCACCAGTGATTTTGTTACTCACGAGCAGTTCTTC. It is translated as CATSDFVTHEQFF.

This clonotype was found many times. The CDR3 loop reads CASSLGQGASTDTQYF. CDR3 sequence (DNA): TGTGCCAGTAGTCTGGGACAGGGGGCGAGCACAGATACGCAGTATTTT. This chain uses TRBV19 with TRBJ2-3; 12 bases align to TRBD1. The germline V gene encodes CDR1 LNHDA and CDR2 SQIVND (reference sequence). The CDR3 has 16 residues. The J segment lost 0 bases and the V segment lost 5 bases, leaving 3 bases of the junction unmatched.

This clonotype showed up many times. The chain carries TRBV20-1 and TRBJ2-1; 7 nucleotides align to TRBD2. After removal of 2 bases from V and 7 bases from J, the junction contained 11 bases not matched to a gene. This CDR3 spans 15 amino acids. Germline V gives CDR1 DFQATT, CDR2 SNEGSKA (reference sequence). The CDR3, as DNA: TGCAGTGCTAGAATAGAGCGGGATACGAGGAATGAGCAGTTCTTC. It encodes CSARIERDTRNEQFF.

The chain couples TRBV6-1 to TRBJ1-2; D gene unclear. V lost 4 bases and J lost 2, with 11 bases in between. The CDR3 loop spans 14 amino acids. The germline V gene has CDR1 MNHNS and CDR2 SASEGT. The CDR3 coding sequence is TGTGCCAGCAGTGGCGTTAGTCGAAACTATGGCTACACCTTC. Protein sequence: CASSGVSRNYGYTF.

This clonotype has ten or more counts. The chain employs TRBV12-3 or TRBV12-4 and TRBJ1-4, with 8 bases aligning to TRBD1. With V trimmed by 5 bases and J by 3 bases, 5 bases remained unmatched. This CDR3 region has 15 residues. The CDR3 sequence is CASSPKDRANEKLFF. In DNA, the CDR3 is TGTGCCAGCAGTCCGAAGGACAGGGCTAATGAAAAACTGTTTTTT.

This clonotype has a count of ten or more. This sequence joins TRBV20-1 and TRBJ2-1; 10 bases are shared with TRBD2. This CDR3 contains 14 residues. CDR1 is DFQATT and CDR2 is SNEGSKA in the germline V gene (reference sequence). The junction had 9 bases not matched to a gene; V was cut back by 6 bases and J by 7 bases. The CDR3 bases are TGCAGTGCCCTAACCGGGACTAGCGAGAATGAGCAGTTCTTC. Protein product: CSALTGTSENEQFF.

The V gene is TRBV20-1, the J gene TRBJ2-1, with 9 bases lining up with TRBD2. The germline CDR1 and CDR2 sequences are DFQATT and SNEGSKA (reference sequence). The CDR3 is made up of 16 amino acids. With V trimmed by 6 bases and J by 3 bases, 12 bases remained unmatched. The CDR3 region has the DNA TGCAGTGCGAGACGGATAGCGGGAGATGACTACAATGAGCAGTTCTTC. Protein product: CSARRIAGDDYNEQFF.

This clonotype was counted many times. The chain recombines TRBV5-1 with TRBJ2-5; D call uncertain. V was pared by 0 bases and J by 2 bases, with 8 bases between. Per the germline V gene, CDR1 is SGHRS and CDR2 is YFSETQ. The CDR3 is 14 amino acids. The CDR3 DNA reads TGCGCCAGCAGCTTGGCTACTAAACAAGAGACCCAGTACTTC. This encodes CASSLATKQETQYF.

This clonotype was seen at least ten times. CDR3 in amino acids: CSAGQKFSEQYF. The DNA of the CDR3 is TGCAGCGCTGGACAGAAGTTCTCCGAGCAGTACTTC. The chain employs TRBV29-1 and TRBJ2-7, with D perhaps matching TRBD1 (6 bases). Per germline, CDR1 SQVTM and CDR2 ANQGSEA. CDR3 length: 12 residues. V was clipped by 7 bases and J by 6 bases, with 16 bases between them.

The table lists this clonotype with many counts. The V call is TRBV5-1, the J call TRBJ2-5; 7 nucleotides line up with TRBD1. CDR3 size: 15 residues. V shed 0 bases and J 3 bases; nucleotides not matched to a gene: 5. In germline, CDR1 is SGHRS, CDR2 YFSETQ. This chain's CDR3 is CASSLVPTGKETQYF. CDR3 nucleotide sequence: TGCGCCAGCAGCTTGGTTCCGACAGGGAAAGAGACCCAGTACTTC. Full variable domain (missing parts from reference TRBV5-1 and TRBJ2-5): KAGVTQTPRYLIKTRGQQVTLSCSPISGHRSVSWYQQTPGQGLQFLFEYFSETQRNKGNFPGRFSGRQFSNSRSEMNVSTLELGDSALYLCASSLVPTGKETQYFGPGTRLLVL.

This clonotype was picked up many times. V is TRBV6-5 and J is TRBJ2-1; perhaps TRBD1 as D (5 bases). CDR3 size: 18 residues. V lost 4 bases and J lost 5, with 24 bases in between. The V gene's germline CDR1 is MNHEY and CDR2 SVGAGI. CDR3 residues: CASSSMVYGALDHNEQFF. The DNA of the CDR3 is TGTGCCAGCAGTTCGATGGTGTATGGGGCCCTGGATCACAATGAGCAGTTCTTC.